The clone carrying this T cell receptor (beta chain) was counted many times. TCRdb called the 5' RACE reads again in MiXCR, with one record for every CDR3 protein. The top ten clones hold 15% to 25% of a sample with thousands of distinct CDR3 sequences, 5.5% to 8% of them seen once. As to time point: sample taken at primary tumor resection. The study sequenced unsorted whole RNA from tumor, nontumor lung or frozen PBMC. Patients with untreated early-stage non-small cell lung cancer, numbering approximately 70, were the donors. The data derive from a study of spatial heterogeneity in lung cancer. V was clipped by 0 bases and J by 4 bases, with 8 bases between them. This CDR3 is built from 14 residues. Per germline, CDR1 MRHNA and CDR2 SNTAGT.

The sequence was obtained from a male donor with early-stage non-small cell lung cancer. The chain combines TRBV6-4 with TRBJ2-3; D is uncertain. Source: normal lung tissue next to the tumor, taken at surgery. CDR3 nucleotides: TGTGCCAGCAGTGACTCAGGCAGAGCAGATACGCAGTATTTT. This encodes CASSDSGRADTQYF.